This is a list of T cell receptor beta chains from one sample in a study of T cells in Graves' hyperthyroidism and ophthalmopathy. TCRdb passed the multiplex PCR reads through MiXCR, listing each CDR3 protein once. The profile shows fewer than 750,000 distinct CDR3 sequences, about 15% of them singletons. Sequencing input: blood. The source of these receptors is a woman aged 40 to 55 with Graves' ophthalmopathy. Each CDR3 is given without its conserved first and last residue. A D gene is named only where the DNA matches it firmly.

j_gene: TRBJ1-5
v_gene: TRBV11-2
d_gene: -
CDR3aa: ASSLDGTRQPQH

j_gene: TRBJ1-1
v_gene: TRBV28
d_gene: -
CDR3aa: ASSPLLGTEAF

j_gene: TRBJ2-5
v_gene: TRBV20-1
d_gene: -
CDR3aa: SAIYRQETQY

j_gene: TRBJ2-7
v_gene: TRBV7-8
d_gene: TRBD2
CDR3aa: ASSPTSGRSSYEQY

j_gene: TRBJ2-5
v_gene: TRBV28
d_gene: -
CDR3aa: ASSLGQTGQETQY

j_gene: TRBJ1-2
v_gene: TRBV4-1
d_gene: -
CDR3aa: ASSQKPLAGETNYGYT

j_gene: TRBJ1-5
v_gene: TRBV7-2
d_gene: TRBD1
CDR3aa: ASSLTTGPQPQH

j_gene: TRBJ2-7
v_gene: TRBV28
d_gene: -
CDR3aa: ASSLQDPKDYEQY

j_gene: TRBJ2-5
v_gene: TRBV2
d_gene: -
CDR3aa: ASKVQGYQETQY

j_gene: TRBJ2-2
v_gene: TRBV9
d_gene: -
CDR3aa: ASSPTGASVPTGELF

j_gene: TRBJ2-7
v_gene: TRBV6-5
d_gene: TRBD1
CDR3aa: ASSYHSGTGGYEQY

j_gene: TRBJ2-7
v_gene: TRBV18
d_gene: -
CDR3aa: ASSGAALSYEQY

j_gene: TRBJ2-5
v_gene: TRBV20-1
d_gene: TRBD1
CDR3aa: SARPSTGAETQY

j_gene: TRBJ2-7
v_gene: TRBV4-1
d_gene: TRBD2
CDR3aa: ASSPPTSGRGEQY

j_gene: TRBJ1-1
v_gene: TRBV12-3/TRBV12-4
d_gene: -
CDR3aa: ASTIQGTNTEAF

j_gene: TRBJ1-4
v_gene: TRBV18
d_gene: TRBD1
CDR3aa: ASSPDREEKLF

j_gene: TRBJ1-5
v_gene: TRBV19
d_gene: -
CDR3aa: ASSFSRTVNQPQH

j_gene: TRBJ1-2
v_gene: TRBV9
d_gene: -
CDR3aa: ASSALSRTADYGYT

j_gene: TRBJ1-1
v_gene: TRBV10-3
d_gene: TRBD1
CDR3aa: AISESTGRRVNTEAF

j_gene: TRBJ1-5
v_gene: TRBV19
d_gene: -
CDR3aa: ASNRQFNQPQH

j_gene: TRBJ2-7
v_gene: TRBV30
d_gene: TRBD2
CDR3aa: AWSLTSGSTEQY